This passage covers 10 T cell receptor beta chains from one sample sequenced in a study of identical twins. TCRdb passed the 5' RACE reads through MiXCR, listing each CDR3 protein once. The sample lists approximately 600,000 distinct CDR3 sequences, less than 9% occurring once. The sample was also linked to a second study, of yellow fever vaccine responses in identical twins.

Sequencing input: PBMCs. The receptors stem from a woman between 18 and 29 years old in good health.

The V call is TRBV20-1, the J call TRBJ1-1; D remains ambiguous. The CDR3 spans 13 residues. CDR1 is DFQATT and CDR2 is SNEGSKA in the germline V gene (reference sequence). V was shortened by 3 bases and J by 1 base, with 9 bases between the two germline ends. CDR3 loop: CSARSSRNTEAFF. The CDR3 region has the DNA TGCAGTGCTAGGTCCAGCAGGAACACTGAAGCTTTCTTT.

The chain employs TRBV29-1 and TRBJ2-7; the match to TRBD2 covers 8 bases. Germline CDR1 SQVTM, CDR2 ANQGSEA. The CDR3 loop spans 13 amino acids. Losses at the gene ends were 5 bases for V and 0 bases for J; bases not matched to a gene: 3. CDR3 amino acids: CSVRGGHSYEQYF. CDR3 bases: TGCAGCGTTCGGGGGGGCCACTCCTACGAGCAGTACTTC.

This chain uses TRBV20-1 with TRBJ1-1; perhaps TRBD1 as D (5 bases). The length of the CDR3 is 15 residues. CDR1 is DFQATT, CDR2 SNEGSKA, per germline (reference sequence). Trimming removed 0 bases at V and 7 bases at J, with 18 bases between. The CDR3, as DNA: TGCAGTGCTAGAGATCTCGGACATGCCGCCAGTGAAGCTTTCTTT. It translates to CSARDLGHAASEAFF.

The chain carries TRBV19 and TRBJ2-1; 8 nucleotides agree with TRBD2. J gave up 5 bases and V 2 bases, and 5 bases lay outside the gene matches. The CDR3 spans 15 residues. The germline CDR1 and CDR2 sequences are LNHDA and SQIVND (reference sequence). The DNA of the CDR3 is TGTGCCAGTAGTATAAGGCGGGAGGTAGACAATGAGCAGTTCTTC. It is translated as CASSIRREVDNEQFF.

The rearrangement links TRBV20-1 to TRBJ2-3; 11 bases map to TRBD2. V lost 4 bases, J lost 2 bases, and 8 bases stayed unmatched. The CDR3 loop spans 16 amino acids. CDR1 is DFQATT, CDR2 SNEGSKA, per germline (reference sequence). This CDR3 reads CSATHPSGGITDTQYF. As DNA, the CDR3 is TGCAGTGCTACCCACCCTAGCGGGGGGATCACAGATACGCAGTATTTT.

The chain links TRBV6-5 to TRBJ2-5, with D perhaps matching TRBD1 (7 bases). Trimming removed 5 bases from V and 4 bases from J, with 14 bases in between. Per the germline V gene, CDR1 is MNHEY and CDR2 is SVGAGI. CDR3 length equals 14 residues. CDR3 protein: CASSNRQGGETQYF. In DNA form, the CDR3 reads TGTGCCAGCAGTAACCGACAGGGAGGAGAGACCCAGTACTTC.

This clonotype was counted between two and nine times. The chain couples TRBV14 to TRBJ2-1; tentatively, D is TRBD2 (6 bases). The CDR3 loop spans 13 amino acids. V was cut by 7 bases and J by 7 bases, with 14 bases left in between. Germline CDR1 and CDR2: SGHDN and FVKESK. The CDR3 DNA reads TGTGCCAGCAAGGAGGGGTTGCGGAATGAGCAGTTCTTC. This sequence encodes CASKEGLRNEQFF.

This clonotype was seen a handful of times. The chain combines TRBV12-3 or TRBV12-4 with TRBJ2-2; tentatively, D is TRBD1 (5 bases). This CDR3 is 15 amino acids long. V was trimmed by 5 bases and J by 6 bases, leaving 16 bases between them. In DNA, the CDR3 is TGTGCCAGCAGTCCGACGACAGAACGACCCGGGGAGCTGTTTTTT. It yields the protein CASSPTTERPGELFF.

CDR3 in DNA: TGTGCCATCAGGGGTATTACAGAGAATCTCTCCTACAATGAGCAGTTCTTC. Protein sequence: CAIRGITENLSYNEQFF. The V gene is TRBV10-3, the J gene TRBJ2-1; the D is unclear. The CDR3 consists of 17 residues. Germline CDR1 ENHRY, CDR2 SYGVKD. Trimming removed 6 bases at V and 0 bases at J, with 18 bases between.

The chain couples TRBV7-6 to TRBJ2-5; D is perhaps TRBD1 (5 bases). The CDR3 extends over 14 amino acids. Germline CDR1 and CDR2: SGHVS and FNYEAQ. Trimming pared 1 base from V and 2 bases from J, leaving 8 bases between. For the CDR3, the DNA is TGTGCCAGCAGCTTAGACCCAGGGCAAGAGACCCAGTACTTC. Translation gives CASSLDPGQETQYF.